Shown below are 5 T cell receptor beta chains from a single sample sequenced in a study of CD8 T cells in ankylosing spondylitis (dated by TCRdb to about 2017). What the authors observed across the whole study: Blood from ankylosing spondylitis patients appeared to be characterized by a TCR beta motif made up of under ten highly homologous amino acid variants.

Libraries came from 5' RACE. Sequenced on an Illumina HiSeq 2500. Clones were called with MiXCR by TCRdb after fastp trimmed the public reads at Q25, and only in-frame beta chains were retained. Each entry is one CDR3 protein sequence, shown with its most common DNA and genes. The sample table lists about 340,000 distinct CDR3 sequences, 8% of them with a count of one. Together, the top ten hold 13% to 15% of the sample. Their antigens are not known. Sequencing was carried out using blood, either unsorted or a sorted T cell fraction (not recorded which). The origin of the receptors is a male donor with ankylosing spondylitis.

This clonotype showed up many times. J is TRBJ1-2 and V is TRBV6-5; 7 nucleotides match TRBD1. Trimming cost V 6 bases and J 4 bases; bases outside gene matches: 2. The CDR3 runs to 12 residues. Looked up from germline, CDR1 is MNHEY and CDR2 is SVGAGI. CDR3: CASRTGAYGYTF. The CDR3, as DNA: TGTGCCAGCAGAACAGGGGCCTATGGCTACACCTTC.

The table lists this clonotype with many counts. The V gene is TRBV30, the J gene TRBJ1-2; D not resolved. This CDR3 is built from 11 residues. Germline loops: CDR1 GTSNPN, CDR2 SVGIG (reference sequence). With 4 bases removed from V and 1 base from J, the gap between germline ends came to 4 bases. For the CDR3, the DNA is TGTGCCTGGATTGGTAACTATGGCTACACCTTC. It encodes CAWIGNYGYTF.

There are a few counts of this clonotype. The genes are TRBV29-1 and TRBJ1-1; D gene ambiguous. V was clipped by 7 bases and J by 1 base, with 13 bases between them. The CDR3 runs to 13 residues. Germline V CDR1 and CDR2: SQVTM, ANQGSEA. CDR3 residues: CSAPASRNTEAFF. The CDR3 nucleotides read TGCAGCGCTCCGGCCAGCAGGAACACTGAAGCTTTCTTT. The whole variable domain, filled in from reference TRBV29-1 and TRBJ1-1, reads SAVISQKPSRDICQRGTSLTIQCQVDSQVTMMFWYRQQPGQSLTLIATANQGSEATYESGFVIDKFPISRPNLTFSTLTVSNMSPEDSSIYLCSAPASRNTEAFFGQGTRLTVV.

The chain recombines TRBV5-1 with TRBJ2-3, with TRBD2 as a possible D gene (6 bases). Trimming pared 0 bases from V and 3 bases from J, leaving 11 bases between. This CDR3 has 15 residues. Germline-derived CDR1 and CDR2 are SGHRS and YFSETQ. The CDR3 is CASSLGDLETDTQYF. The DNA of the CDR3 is TGCGCCAGCAGCTTGGGGGACTTAGAAACAGATACGCAGTATTTT.

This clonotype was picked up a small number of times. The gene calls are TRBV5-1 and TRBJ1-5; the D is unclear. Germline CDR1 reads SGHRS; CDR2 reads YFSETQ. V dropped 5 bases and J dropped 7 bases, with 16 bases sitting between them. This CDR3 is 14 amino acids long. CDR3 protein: CASSRTGPGQPQHF. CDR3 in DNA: TGCGCCAGCAGTAGGACCGGTCCTGGCCAGCCCCAGCATTTT. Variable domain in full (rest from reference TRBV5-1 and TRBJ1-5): KAGVTQTPRYLIKTRGQQVTLSCSPISGHRSVSWYQQTPGQGLQFLFEYFSETQRNKGNFPGRFSGRQFSNSRSEMNVSTLELGDSALYLCASSRTGPGQPQHFGDGTRLSIL.